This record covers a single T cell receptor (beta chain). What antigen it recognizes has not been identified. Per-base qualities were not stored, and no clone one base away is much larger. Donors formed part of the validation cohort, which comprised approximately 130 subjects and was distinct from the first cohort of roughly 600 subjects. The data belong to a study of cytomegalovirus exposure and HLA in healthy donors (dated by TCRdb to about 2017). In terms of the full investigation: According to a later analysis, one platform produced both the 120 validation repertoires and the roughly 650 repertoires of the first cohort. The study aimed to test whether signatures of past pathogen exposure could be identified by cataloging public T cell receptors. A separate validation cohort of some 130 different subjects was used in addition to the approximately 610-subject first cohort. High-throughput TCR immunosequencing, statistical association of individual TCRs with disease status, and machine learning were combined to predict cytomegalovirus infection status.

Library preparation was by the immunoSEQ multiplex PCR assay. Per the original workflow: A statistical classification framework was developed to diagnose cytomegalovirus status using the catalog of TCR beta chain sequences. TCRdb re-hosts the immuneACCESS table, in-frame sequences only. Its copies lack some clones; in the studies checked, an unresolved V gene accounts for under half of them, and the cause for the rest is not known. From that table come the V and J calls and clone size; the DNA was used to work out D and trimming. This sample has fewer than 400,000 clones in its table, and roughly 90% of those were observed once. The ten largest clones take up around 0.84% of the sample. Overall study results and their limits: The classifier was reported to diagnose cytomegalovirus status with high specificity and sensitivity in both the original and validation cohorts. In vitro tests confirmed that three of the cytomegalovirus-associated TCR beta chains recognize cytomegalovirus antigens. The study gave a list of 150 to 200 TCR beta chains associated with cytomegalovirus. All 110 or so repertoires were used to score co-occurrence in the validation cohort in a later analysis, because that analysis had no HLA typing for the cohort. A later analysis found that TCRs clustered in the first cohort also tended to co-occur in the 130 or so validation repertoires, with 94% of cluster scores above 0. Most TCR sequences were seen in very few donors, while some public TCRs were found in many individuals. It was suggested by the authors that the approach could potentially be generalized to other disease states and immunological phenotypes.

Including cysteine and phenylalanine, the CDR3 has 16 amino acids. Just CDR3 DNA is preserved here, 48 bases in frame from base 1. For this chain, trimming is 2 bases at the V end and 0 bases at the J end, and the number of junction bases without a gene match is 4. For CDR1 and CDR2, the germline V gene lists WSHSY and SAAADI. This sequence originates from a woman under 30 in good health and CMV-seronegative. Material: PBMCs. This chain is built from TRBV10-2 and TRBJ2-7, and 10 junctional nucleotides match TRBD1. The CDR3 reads CASSERGQGTSYEQYF. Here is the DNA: TGCGCCAGCAGTGAGAGGGGACAGGGGACCTCCTACGAGCAGTACTTC.